This is a list of T cell receptor beta chains from one sample in a study of blood T cell repertoires in COVID-19. TCRdb's table, derived via immunoSEQ multiplex PCR, lists solely in-frame clones and lacks some. The repertoire holds 130,000 or so clones, with about nine tenths as singletons. The source material was peripheral blood. These receptors all stem from a man aged 35 to 55 with acute or convalescent COVID-19. Each CDR3 is given with its conserved first and last residue. The order of the fields is J gene, clone size, V gene, CDR3 protein. Size tells how often a clone was seen (once, few, many) or the class of an expanded clone, and some rows leave it out.

J: TRBJ2-5
size: .
V: TRBV19
CDR3: CASSIARDGTQYF

J: TRBJ2-6
size: .
V: TRBV9
CDR3: CASSPGQFSGANVLTF

J: TRBJ2-3
size: .
V: TRBV30
CDR3: CAWSVQYTQYF

J: TRBJ2-7
size: .
V: TRBV10-2
CDR3: CASSVATVNYEQYF

J: TRBJ1-1
size: .
V: TRBV7-9
CDR3: CASSRDSLNTEAFF

J: TRBJ1-3
size: .
V: TRBV9
CDR3: CASSRGQGSISGNTIYF

J: TRBJ2-2
size: .
V: TRBV6-4
CDR3: CASSDHYNTGELFF

J: TRBJ2-3
size: .
V: TRBV3-1/TRBV3-2
CDR3: CASRDRGLTDTQYF

J: TRBJ2-7
size: .
V: TRBV7-2
CDR3: CASSEGAASSYEQYF

J: TRBJ1-5
size: .
V: TRBV6-7
CDR3: CASSFFWTGGLYSNQPQHF

J: TRBJ1-6
size: .
V: TRBV30
CDR3: CACRQSSYNSPLHF

J: TRBJ1-3
size: .
V: TRBV5-6
CDR3: CASSLRHRAGNTIYF

J: TRBJ1-1
size: .
V: TRBV2
CDR3: CASSERGTTEAFF

J: TRBJ1-2
size: .
V: TRBV27
CDR3: CASSGQGSYYGYTF

J: TRBJ2-3
size: .
V: TRBV12-2
CDR3: CASRRGPGQSTDTQYF

J: TRBJ2-2
size: .
V: TRBV5-4
CDR3: CASSSGTGGDDGELFF

J: TRBJ1-1
size: .
V: TRBV6-2/TRBV6-3
CDR3: CASSSRAEGYTEAFF

J: TRBJ2-7
size: .
V: TRBV10-3
CDR3: CAISQGRGYEQYF

J: TRBJ2-3
size: .
V: TRBV5-1
CDR3: CASSFPSGRTDTQYF

J: TRBJ2-1
size: .
V: TRBV24-1
CDR3: CATSRTSGKYNEQFF

J: TRBJ1-2
size: once
V: TRBV7-8
CDR3: CASSPLVGAPGGYTF

J: TRBJ2-7
size: once
V: TRBV5-4
CDR3: CASSRRGLAGARPFYEQYF

J: TRBJ2-5
size: .
V: TRBV15
CDR3: CATSREFSGQGAETQYF

J: TRBJ1-2
size: once
V: TRBV5-1
CDR3: CASSLAGGTEKTF

J: TRBJ1-1
size: once
V: TRBV19
CDR3: CASSLDRGTEAFF

J: TRBJ2-3
size: .
V: TRBV27
CDR3: CASSLIPYTREAGADTQYF

J: TRBJ2-3
size: .
V: TRBV18
CDR3: CASSPPGDRAADTQYF

J: TRBJ2-5
size: .
V: TRBV14
CDR3: CASSQVRGLGETQYF

J: TRBJ1-1
size: .
V: TRBV3-1/TRBV3-2
CDR3: CASSQVSGETEAFF

J: TRBJ1-2
size: .
V: TRBV3-1/TRBV3-2
CDR3: CASSQDQASPSPGSGYTF

J: TRBJ1-6
size: .
V: TRBV5-1
CDR3: CASSFDRPSYNSPLHF

J: TRBJ2-7
size: .
V: TRBV5-6
CDR3: CASSLAGTGTDEQYF

J: TRBJ1-1
size: .
V: TRBV20-1
CDR3: CSAVDTEAFF

J: TRBJ1-1
size: .
V: TRBV12-5
CDR3: CASGLVAGNTEAFF

J: TRBJ1-5
size: many
V: TRBV6-6
CDR3: CASSPGAGGPQHF

J: TRBJ1-5
size: .
V: TRBV19
CDR3: CASSILTGGNQPQHF